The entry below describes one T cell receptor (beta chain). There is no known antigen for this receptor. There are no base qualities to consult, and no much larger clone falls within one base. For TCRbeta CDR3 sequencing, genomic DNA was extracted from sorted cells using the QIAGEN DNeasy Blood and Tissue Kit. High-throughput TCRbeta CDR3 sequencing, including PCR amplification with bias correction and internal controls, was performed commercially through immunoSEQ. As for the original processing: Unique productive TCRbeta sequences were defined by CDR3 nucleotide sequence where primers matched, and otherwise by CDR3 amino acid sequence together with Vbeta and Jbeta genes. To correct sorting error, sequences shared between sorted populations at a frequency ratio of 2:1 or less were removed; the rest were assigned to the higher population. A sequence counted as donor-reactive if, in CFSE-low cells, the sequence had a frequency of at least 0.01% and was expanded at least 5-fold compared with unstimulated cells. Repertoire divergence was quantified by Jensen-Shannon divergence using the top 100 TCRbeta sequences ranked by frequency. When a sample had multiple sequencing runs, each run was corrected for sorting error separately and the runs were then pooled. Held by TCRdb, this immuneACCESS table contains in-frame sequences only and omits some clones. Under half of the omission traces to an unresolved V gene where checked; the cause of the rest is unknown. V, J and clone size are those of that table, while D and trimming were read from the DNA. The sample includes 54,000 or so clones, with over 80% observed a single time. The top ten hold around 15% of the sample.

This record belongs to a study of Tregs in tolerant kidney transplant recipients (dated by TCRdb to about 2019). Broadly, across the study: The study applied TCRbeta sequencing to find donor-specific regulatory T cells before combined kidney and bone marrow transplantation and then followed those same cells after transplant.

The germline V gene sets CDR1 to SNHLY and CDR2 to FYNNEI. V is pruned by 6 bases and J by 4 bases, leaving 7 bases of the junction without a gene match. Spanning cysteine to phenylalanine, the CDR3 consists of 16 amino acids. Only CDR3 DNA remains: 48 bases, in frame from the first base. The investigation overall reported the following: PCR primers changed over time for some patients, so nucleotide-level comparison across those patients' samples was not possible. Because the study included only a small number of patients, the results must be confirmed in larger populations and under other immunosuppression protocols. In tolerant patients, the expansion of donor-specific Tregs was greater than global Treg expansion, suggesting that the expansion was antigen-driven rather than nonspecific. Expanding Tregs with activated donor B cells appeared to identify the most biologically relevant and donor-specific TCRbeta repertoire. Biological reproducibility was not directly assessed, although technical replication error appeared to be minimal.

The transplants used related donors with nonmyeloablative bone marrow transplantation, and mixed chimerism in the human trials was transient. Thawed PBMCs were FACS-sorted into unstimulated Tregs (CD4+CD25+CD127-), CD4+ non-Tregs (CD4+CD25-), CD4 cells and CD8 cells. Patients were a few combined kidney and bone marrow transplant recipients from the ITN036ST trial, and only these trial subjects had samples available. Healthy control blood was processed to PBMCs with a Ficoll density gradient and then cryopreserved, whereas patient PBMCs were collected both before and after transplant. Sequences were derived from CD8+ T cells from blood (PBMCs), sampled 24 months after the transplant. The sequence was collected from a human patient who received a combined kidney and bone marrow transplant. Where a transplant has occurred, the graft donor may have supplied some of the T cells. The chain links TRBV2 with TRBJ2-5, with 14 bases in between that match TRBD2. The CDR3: CASRGTSGGWIETQYF. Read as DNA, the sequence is TGTGCCAGCAGGGGGACTAGCGGGGGCTGGATAGAGACCCAGTACTTC.